The source of this TCR beta chain is a study of beta chain features in type 1 diabetes. Broader study findings: Unsettled here was the matter of whether HLA type influences TCRB rearrangement. For Type 1 diabetes patients, all four CD4+ subsets carried TCRB CDR3s that were moderately but significantly shorter. Diminished insertions and augmented deletions at VDJ junctions characterized type 1 diabetes patients.

For this clone: No antigen is known for it.

After removal of 2 bases from V and 4 bases from J, the junction contained 5 bases not matched to a gene. The CDR3 runs 15 residues. The germline V gene has CDR1 MNHEY and CDR2 SMNVEV (reference sequence). Every donor had blood drawn once into heparin, approximately 110 mL on average. A sort by CD45RO/CCR7/CD25/CD127/CD95/CD27 yielded CD4+ naive, central memory, regulatory and stem cell-like memory cells. Reverse transcription of all isolated RNA meant that expressed TCRB transcripts were sequenced. Clones were sequenced by immunoSEQ multiplex PCR, and TCRdb holds only the in-frame ones, with some missing. This sample has some 150,000 clones, with roughly 9% found just once.

The chain combines TRBV27 with TRBJ2-3; TRBD1 aligns across 8 bases. Sequenced material: central memory CD4+ T cells from blood. The source of this sequence is a woman aged 25-40 years with type 1 diabetes. The DNA of the CDR3 is TGTGCCAGCAGTTTACCAGGGGGCGCCTCAGATACGCAGTATTTT. Protein sequence: CASSLPGGASDTQYF.